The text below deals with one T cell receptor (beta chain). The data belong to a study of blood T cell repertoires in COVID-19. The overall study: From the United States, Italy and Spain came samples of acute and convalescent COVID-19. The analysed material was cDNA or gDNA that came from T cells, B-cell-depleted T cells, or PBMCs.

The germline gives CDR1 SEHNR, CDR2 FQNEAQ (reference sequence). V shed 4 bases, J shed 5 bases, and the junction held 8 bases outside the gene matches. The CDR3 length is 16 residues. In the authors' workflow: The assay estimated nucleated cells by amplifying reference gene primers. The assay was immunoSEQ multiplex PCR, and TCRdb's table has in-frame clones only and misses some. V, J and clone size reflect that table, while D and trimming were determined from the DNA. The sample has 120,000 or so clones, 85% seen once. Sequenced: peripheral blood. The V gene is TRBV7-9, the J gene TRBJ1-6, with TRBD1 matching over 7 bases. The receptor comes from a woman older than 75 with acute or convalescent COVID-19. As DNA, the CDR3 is TGTGCCAGCAGCTCCAGAGGGGGCAGAGATAATTCACCCCTCCACTTT. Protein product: CASSSRGGRDNSPLHF.